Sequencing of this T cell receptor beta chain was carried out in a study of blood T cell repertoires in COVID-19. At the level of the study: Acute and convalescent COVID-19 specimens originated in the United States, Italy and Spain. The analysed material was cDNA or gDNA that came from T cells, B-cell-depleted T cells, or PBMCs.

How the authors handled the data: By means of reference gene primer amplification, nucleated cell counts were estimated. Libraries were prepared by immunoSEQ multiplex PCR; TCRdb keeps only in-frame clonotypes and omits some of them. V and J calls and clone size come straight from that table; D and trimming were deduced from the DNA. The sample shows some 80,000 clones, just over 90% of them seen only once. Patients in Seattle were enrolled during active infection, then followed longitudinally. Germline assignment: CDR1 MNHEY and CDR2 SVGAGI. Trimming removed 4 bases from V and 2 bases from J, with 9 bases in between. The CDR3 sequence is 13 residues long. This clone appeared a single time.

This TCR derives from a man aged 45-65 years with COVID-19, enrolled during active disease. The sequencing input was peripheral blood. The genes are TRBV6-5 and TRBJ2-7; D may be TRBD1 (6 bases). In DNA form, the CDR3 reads TGTGCCAGCAGTTTAGGACAGACCTACGAGCAGTACTTC. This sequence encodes CASSLGQTYEQYF.